The present entry profiles one TCR beta chain with its context. A junction end diverges from the germline sequence, so it may reflect a read error. The germline V gene encodes CDR1 LNHNV and CDR2 YYDKDF (reference sequence). This CDR3 spans 11 amino acids. In the original processing: Reference gene primer amplification gave nucleated cell count estimates. Sequenced by immunoSEQ multiplex PCR; TCRdb stores in-frame clones only, minus some. The V and J calls and clone size were taken over from that table, and D and trimming were inferred from the DNA. This table has 100,000 to 150,000 clones, about 80% appearing once. The source of the sample is a study of blood T cell repertoires in COVID-19. The overall study: Spain, Italy and the United States supplied samples that represented acute and convalescent COVID-19.

V gene TRBV15 combines with J gene TRBJ1-4; a possible D gene is TRBD1 (5 bases). Sequenced material: peripheral blood. The sequence came from a woman aged 45 to 65 with acute or convalescent COVID-19. The CDR3 nucleotides are TGTGCCACCAGCAACGCCGGGGGGTTAAATTTT. This codes for CATSNAGGLNF.